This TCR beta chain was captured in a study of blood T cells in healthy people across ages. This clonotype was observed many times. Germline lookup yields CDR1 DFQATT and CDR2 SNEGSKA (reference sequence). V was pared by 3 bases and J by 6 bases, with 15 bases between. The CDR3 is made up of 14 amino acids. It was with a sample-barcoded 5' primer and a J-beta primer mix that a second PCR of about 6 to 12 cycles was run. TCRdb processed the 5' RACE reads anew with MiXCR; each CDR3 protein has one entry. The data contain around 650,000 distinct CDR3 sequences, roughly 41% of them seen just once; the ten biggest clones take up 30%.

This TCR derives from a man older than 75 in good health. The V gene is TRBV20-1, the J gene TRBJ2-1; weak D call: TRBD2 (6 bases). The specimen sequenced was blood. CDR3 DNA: TGCAGTGCTAGGTCGGAGGGCTGGAGCAATGAGCAGTTCTTC. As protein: CSARSEGWSNEQFF.